These T cell receptor beta chains were read from a single sample in a study of STAT5B mutations in CD4+ large granular lymphocyte leukemia. The assay was immunoSEQ multiplex PCR, and TCRdb's table has in-frame clones only and misses some. There are fewer than 40,000 clones in the sample; 85% to 90% occur only once, and 0.41% lies in the top ten. What was sequenced was CD4+ T cells from blood buffy coats. The source of these receptors is a human donor in good health. CDR3s include the opening cysteine and the closing phenylalanine or tryptophan. Fields, in order: D gene, J gene, V gene, CDR3 protein. A D gene is named only where the DNA matches it firmly.

D gene: .; J gene: TRBJ1-5; V gene: TRBV19; CDR3 protein: CASSILGTFSNQPQHF
D gene: .; J gene: TRBJ1-4; V gene: TRBV30; CDR3 protein: CARGRYNEKLFF
D gene: .; J gene: TRBJ2-7; V gene: TRBV5-1; CDR3 protein: CASSLGPDSTYEQYF
D gene: .; J gene: TRBJ2-7; V gene: TRBV6-6; CDR3 protein: CASSGGLSYEQYF
D gene: TRBD2; J gene: TRBJ2-1; V gene: TRBV29-1; CDR3 protein: CSVVTSGSRNEQFF
D gene: .; J gene: TRBJ1-1; V gene: TRBV19; CDR3 protein: CASSKKGIGGNTEAFF
D gene: TRBD1; J gene: TRBJ2-5; V gene: TRBV7-6; CDR3 protein: CASSQLDRGGVTQYF
D gene: .; J gene: TRBJ1-6; V gene: TRBV6-1; CDR3 protein: CASSVPDAYNSPLHF
D gene: TRBD1; J gene: TRBJ2-2; V gene: TRBV13; CDR3 protein: CASSPGTGTYTGELFF
D gene: TRBD1; J gene: TRBJ1-1; V gene: TRBV18; CDR3 protein: CASSPWTGEGTEAFF
D gene: TRBD1; J gene: TRBJ2-1; V gene: TRBV5-1; CDR3 protein: CASSLGQGYNEQFF
D gene: .; J gene: TRBJ2-7; V gene: TRBV28; CDR3 protein: CASFLSGTPANQYF
D gene: .; J gene: TRBJ2-5; V gene: TRBV19; CDR3 protein: CASSIGGTQYF
D gene: .; J gene: TRBJ2-7; V gene: TRBV11-3; CDR3 protein: CASKLRTAEDANYEQYF
D gene: .; J gene: TRBJ2-7; V gene: TRBV19; CDR3 protein: CASSQVSSYEQYF
D gene: TRBD1; J gene: TRBJ1-1; V gene: TRBV28; CDR3 protein: CASSPVTLLRGTEAFF
D gene: TRBD1; J gene: TRBJ2-7; V gene: TRBV10-3; CDR3 protein: CAITPGDRGSYEQYF
D gene: .; J gene: TRBJ2-5; V gene: TRBV6-5; CDR3 protein: CASSRGDSYHF
D gene: TRBD2; J gene: TRBJ2-1; V gene: TRBV5-1; CDR3 protein: CASSLGLAGVDVEQFF
D gene: .; J gene: TRBJ2-2; V gene: TRBV5-4; CDR3 protein: CASSLGGGTPNTGELFF
D gene: .; J gene: TRBJ1-3; V gene: TRBV15; CDR3 protein: CATSRDRAGNTIYF
D gene: .; J gene: TRBJ1-1; V gene: TRBV2; CDR3 protein: CASMIGRNTEAFF
D gene: TRBD1; J gene: TRBJ1-1; V gene: TRBV29-1; CDR3 protein: CSVEDRGQLNMNTEAFF
D gene: TRBD1; J gene: TRBJ1-1; V gene: TRBV28; CDR3 protein: CASTLGQGGYSTEAFF
D gene: .; J gene: TRBJ2-7; V gene: TRBV28; CDR3 protein: CASSRGTDPYEQYF
D gene: .; J gene: TRBJ2-1; V gene: TRBV7-9; CDR3 protein: CASSHRDAYNEQFF
D gene: TRBD2; J gene: TRBJ2-3; V gene: TRBV10-3; CDR3 protein: CAISERLAEDTQYF
D gene: .; J gene: TRBJ1-5; V gene: TRBV6-1; CDR3 protein: CASSTTGFNQPQHF
D gene: TRBD2; J gene: TRBJ2-1; V gene: TRBV30; CDR3 protein: CAWSDLAGGAYNEQFF
D gene: .; J gene: TRBJ2-7; V gene: TRBV11-2; CDR3 protein: CASSFRRSAYEQYF
D gene: .; J gene: TRBJ1-4; V gene: TRBV6-1; CDR3 protein: CATGFGEKLFF
D gene: .; J gene: TRBJ2-2; V gene: TRBV5-1; CDR3 protein: CASSPHTGELFF
D gene: .; J gene: TRBJ1-5; V gene: TRBV6-1; CDR3 protein: CASSEAGIRQPQHF
D gene: .; J gene: TRBJ1-1; V gene: TRBV18; CDR3 protein: CASSPPLLGVTEAFF
D gene: .; J gene: TRBJ1-6; V gene: TRBV5-1; CDR3 protein: CASSAELQGQAPLHF
D gene: .; J gene: TRBJ2-7; V gene: TRBV7-9; CDR3 protein: CASSFRQAYEQYF
D gene: .; J gene: TRBJ1-4; V gene: TRBV19; CDR3 protein: CASSIRDLPLGLFF
D gene: .; J gene: TRBJ1-1; V gene: TRBV29-1; CDR3 protein: CSVLQGILSEAFF
D gene: .; J gene: TRBJ2-7; V gene: TRBV6-5; CDR3 protein: CASSYSSTGTYEQYF
D gene: TRBD2; J gene: TRBJ2-7; V gene: TRBV11-2; CDR3 protein: CASSPIAGAAPYEQYF
D gene: TRBD2; J gene: TRBJ2-1; V gene: TRBV6-1; CDR3 protein: CASSERSGRRLGVNEQFF
D gene: TRBD2; J gene: TRBJ2-3; V gene: TRBV7-2; CDR3 protein: CASSLVGLAGRPADTQYF
D gene: .; J gene: TRBJ2-3; V gene: TRBV6-5; CDR3 protein: CASSDPATDTQYF
D gene: TRBD1; J gene: TRBJ1-1; V gene: TRBV19; CDR3 protein: CASIRTGRVPEAFF
D gene: .; J gene: TRBJ1-2; V gene: TRBV2; CDR3 protein: CASSFDSYGYTF